This entry lists 13 T cell receptor beta chains sequenced from one sample in a study of blood T cell repertoires in COVID-19. The repertoire was sequenced with immunoSEQ multiplex PCR; TCRdb's copy has only in-frame clones and lacks some. The sample holds roughly 220,000 clones, approximately 83% seen once. Sequencing used PBMCs or T cells enriched from blood (not recorded which). The origin of the receptors is a woman aged 40 to 50 with acute COVID-19.

V is TRBV19 and J is TRBJ2-1, with 10 bases matching TRBD1. The CDR3 loop spans 15 amino acids. V was clipped by 5 bases and J by 3 bases; unmatched bases: 4. The V gene's germline CDR1 is LNHDA and CDR2 SQIVND (reference sequence). The CDR3 region has the DNA TGTGCCAGTAGTTTTGGGACAGGGGACTACAATGAGCAGTTCTTC. This encodes CASSFGTGDYNEQFF.

CDR3 region: CASSVSAGRGNEQFF. In DNA, the CDR3 is TGTGCCAGCAGCGTATCAGCGGGAAGGGGGAATGAGCAGTTCTTC. The chain employs TRBV9 and TRBJ2-1; tentative D call: TRBD2 (7 bases). V lost 1 base, J lost 7 bases, and 15 bases lay in between. The CDR3 is made up of 15 amino acids. Per the germline V gene, CDR1 is SGDLS and CDR2 is YYNGEE.

The chain has TRBV19 and TRBJ1-5, with D perhaps matching TRBD1 (5 bases). The CDR3 contains 17 residues. With 3 bases removed from V and 0 bases from J, the gap between germline ends came to 15 bases. In germline, CDR1 is LNHDA, CDR2 SQIVND (reference sequence). The CDR3 DNA sequence: TGTGCCAGTAGTATGTGGTCTGGGGCTTATAGCAATCAGCCCCAGCATTTT. This encodes CASSMWSGAYSNQPQHF.

CDR3 bases: TGTGCCAGCAGTGACGGCATTTGCCCCCAGGGTCGTCTAGCGCCTTACAATGAGCAGTTCTTC. Translation gives CASSDGICPQGRLAPYNEQFF. The chain joins TRBV6-4 to TRBJ2-1; a possible D gene is TRBD2 (6 bases). The CDR3 length is 21 residues. Trimming pared 2 bases from V and 4 bases from J, leaving 30 bases between. The germline gives CDR1 MRHNA, CDR2 SNTAGT.

The chain links TRBV7-2 to TRBJ2-7, with TRBD2 matching 11 bases. In germline, CDR1 is SGHTA, CDR2 FQGNSA. This CDR3 is 16 amino acids long. With 3 bases clipped from V and 2 bases from J, the junction kept 6 bases outside the gene matches. The DNA of the CDR3 is TGTGCCAGCAGCTTCCCTACTAGCGGGAGAACCTACGAGCAGTACTTC. Its translation is CASSFPTSGRTYEQYF.

This chain joins TRBV5-1 and TRBJ2-3, with 7 bases aligning to TRBD2. Looked up from germline, CDR1 is SGHRS and CDR2 is YFSETQ. The CDR3 has 18 amino acids. Germline trimming cut 4 bases from V and 1 base from J; bases unmatched to any gene: 15. The chain's CDR3 is CASSPRELSYVGTDTQYF. In nucleotides, the CDR3 is TGCGCCAGCAGCCCGCGGGAGCTATCCTACGTGGGCACAGATACGCAGTATTTT.

In regard to this clone: Germline and junction disagree at one end, which may indicate a read error. This rearrangement joins TRBV23-1 to TRBJ2-1, with a possible D match to TRBD2 (6 bases). TRBV23-1 is given ORF status, its function remaining uncertain. CDR3 length: 17 amino acids. DNA for the CDR3: TGCGCCAGCATGGACGGATGGAGGGACCCTAGATCCAATGGGCAGTTCTTC. Its protein is CASMDGWRDPRSNGQFF.

The gene calls are TRBV7-3 and TRBJ1-2; unclear D gene. V shed 1 base and J shed 6 bases, with 15 bases lying between them. The CDR3 length is 15 residues. Germline loops: CDR1 SGHTA, CDR2 FQGTGA. CDR3 loop: CASSLIAGIRDGYTF. The CDR3 DNA reads as TGTGCCAGCAGCTTAATTGCCGGGATCCGAGATGGCTACACCTTC.

The V call is TRBV28, the J call TRBJ1-6, with 10 bases fitting TRBD1. V lost 6 bases and J lost 10; bases outside the gene matches: 12. Per germline, CDR1 MDHEN and CDR2 SYDVKM. The CDR3 spans 16 residues. DNA of the CDR3: TGTGCCAGCAGCCTCGACAGGGGGCCTTTAGGATCACCCCTCCACTTT. This sequence encodes CASSLDRGPLGSPLHF.

In DNA, the CDR3 is TGTGCCAGCAGCTTAGTTTCCGCGAGCTCCTACAATGAGCAGTTCTTC. Translating gives CASSLVSASSYNEQFF. The chain combines TRBV7-9 with TRBJ2-1, with D hard to call. The length of the CDR3 is 16 residues. From germline, CDR1 is SEHNR and CDR2 FQNEAQ (reference sequence). Trimming pared 1 base from V and 0 bases from J, leaving 10 bases between.

The CDR3 sequence is CASSATGDSYNEQFF. CDR3 in DNA: TGTGCCAGCAGCGCTACTGGAGACTCCTACAATGAGCAGTTCTTC. This chain connects TRBV6-4 to TRBJ2-1; D call uncertain. Looked up from germline, CDR1 is MRHNA and CDR2 is SNTAGT. The CDR3 contains 15 residues. Between the trimmed V and J ends, which lost 6 bases and 0 bases, there was a span of 12 bases.

This sequence joins TRBV5-6 and TRBJ1-2; TRBD1 agrees at 7 bases. After removal of 2 bases from V and 5 bases from J, the junction contained 9 bases not matched to a gene. The CDR3 length is 15 residues. Per the germline V gene, CDR1 is SGHDT and CDR2 is YYEEEE. CDR3 in amino acids: CASSFREGARYGYTF. The CDR3 nucleotides are TGTGCCAGCAGCTTTAGAGAGGGGGCGCGGTATGGCTACACCTTC.

This clone was seen a single time. This chain joins TRBV4-1 and TRBJ1-1; TRBD1 might be the D (5 bases). Between the trimmed V and J ends, which lost 4 bases and 5 bases, there was a span of 14 bases. The germline V gene has CDR1 MGHRA and CDR2 YSYEKL. The CDR3 has 14 residues. For the CDR3, the DNA is TGCGCCAGCAGCCCGACGGGGGTGGCGACTGAAGCTTTCTTT. Protein sequence: CASSPTGVATEAFF.